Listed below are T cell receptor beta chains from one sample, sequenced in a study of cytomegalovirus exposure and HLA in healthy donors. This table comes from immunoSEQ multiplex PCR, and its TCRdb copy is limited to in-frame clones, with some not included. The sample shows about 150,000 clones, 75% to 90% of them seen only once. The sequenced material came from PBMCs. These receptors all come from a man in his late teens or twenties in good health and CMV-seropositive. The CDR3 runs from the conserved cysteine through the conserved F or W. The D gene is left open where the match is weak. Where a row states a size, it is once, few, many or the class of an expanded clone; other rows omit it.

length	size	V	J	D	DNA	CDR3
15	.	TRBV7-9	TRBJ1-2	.	TGTGCCAGCAGACCTACAGGGCCCCTCGGCTATGGCTACACCTTC	CASRPTGPLGYGYTF
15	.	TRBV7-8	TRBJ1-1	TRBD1	TGTGCCAGCAGCCGAGAAACAGGGGCAAGCACTGAAGCTTTCTTT	CASSRETGASTEAFF
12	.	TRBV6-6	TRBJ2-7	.	TGTGCCAGCACCCAAAGGGGAACCGAGCAGTACTTC	CASTQRGTEQYF
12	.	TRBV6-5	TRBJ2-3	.	TGTGCCAGCAGTAGACTAGGCGGTACGCAGTATTTT	CASSRLGGTQYF
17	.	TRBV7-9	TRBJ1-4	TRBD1	TGTGCCAGCAGCCCCCGACAGGGCCCCGCAACTAATGAAAAACTGTTTTTT	CASSPRQGPATNEKLFF
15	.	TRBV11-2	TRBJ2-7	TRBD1	TGTGCCAGCAGCTTAGGACAGGGGATTGTCTACGAGCAGTACTTC	CASSLGQGIVYEQYF
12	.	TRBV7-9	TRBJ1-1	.	TGTGCCAGCAGCTCTGGGGGGGCGTTGGCTTTCTTT	CASSSGGALAFF
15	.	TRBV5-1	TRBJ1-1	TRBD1	TGCGCCAGCAGGATCGAGGGACAGGCGAACACTGAAGCTTTCTTT	CASRIEGQANTEAFF
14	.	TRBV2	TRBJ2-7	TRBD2	TGTGCCACCCCTCGGGTAGCGGGGGCCTACGAGCAGTACTTC	CATPRVAGAYEQYF
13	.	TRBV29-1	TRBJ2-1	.	TGCAGCGTTGAAGATCAACGGGGGAATGAGCAGTTCTTC	CSVEDQRGNEQFF
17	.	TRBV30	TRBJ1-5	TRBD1	TGTGCCTGGAGTAGGGACAGGGGGCCGGTAGGCAATCAGCCCCAGCATTTT	CAWSRDRGPVGNQPQHF
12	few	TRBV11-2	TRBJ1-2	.	TGTGCCAGCAGCTTAAGTAGCTATGGCTACACCTTC	CASSLSSYGYTF
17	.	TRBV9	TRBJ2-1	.	TGTGCCAGCAGCTCTCTAGGCGGGACTCCGGCCTACAATGAGCAGTTCTTC	CASSSLGGTPAYNEQFF
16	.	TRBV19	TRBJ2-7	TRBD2	TGTGCCAGTAGTCCCTCCCCTGCGGGAGTGGGATACGAGCAGTACTTC	CASSPSPAGVGYEQYF
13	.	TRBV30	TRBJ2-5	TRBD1	TGTGCCTGGACGGGACAGGGCCGGGAGACCCAGTACTTC	CAWTGQGRETQYF
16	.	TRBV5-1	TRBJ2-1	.	TGCGCCAGCAGCTCTCCACAGGGTTCCCCTTACAATGAGCAGTTCTTC	CASSSPQGSPYNEQFF
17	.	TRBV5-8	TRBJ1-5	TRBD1	TGTGCCAGCAGCCCCGGACAGGGGAGCAAGGGCAATCAGCCCCAGCATTTT	CASSPGQGSKGNQPQHF
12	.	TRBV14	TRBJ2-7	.	TGTGCCAGCAGCCCCGCTAACTACGAGCAGTACTTC	CASSPANYEQYF
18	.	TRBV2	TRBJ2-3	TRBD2	TGTGCCAGCAGTGAAAGGGGCCCAGGTAGCGGGGACTTGGATACGCAGTATTTT	CASSERGPGSGDLDTQYF
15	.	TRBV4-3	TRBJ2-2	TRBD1	TGCGCCAGCAGCCACCAGACAGGGTACGGCGGGGAGCTGTTTTTT	CASSHQTGYGGELFF
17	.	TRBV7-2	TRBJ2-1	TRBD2	TGTGCCAGCAGCTTAACCTCCGGACTAGCGGGAGACAATGAGCAGTTCTTC	CASSLTSGLAGDNEQFF
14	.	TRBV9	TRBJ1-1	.	TGTGCCAGCAGCGTAGGGGGAGGCGGCACTGAAGCTTTCTTT	CASSVGGGGTEAFF
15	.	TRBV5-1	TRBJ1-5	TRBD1	TGCGCCAGCAGCCCGACAGGGGCGAGGGGTCAGCCCCAGCATTTT	CASSPTGARGQPQHF
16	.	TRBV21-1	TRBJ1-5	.	TGTGCCAGCACCCCGAGGAGGACGGATAGCAATCAGCCCCAGCATTTT	CASTPRRTDSNQPQHF
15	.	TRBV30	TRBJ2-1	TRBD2	TGTGCCTGGAGTGTATATACTAGCGGAAACAATGAGCAGTTCTTC	CAWSVYTSGNNEQFF
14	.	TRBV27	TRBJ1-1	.	TGTGCCAGCAGTTTGTCGGGGGGGAACACTGAAGCTTTCTTT	CASSLSGGNTEAFF
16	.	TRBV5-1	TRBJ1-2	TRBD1	TGCGCCAGCAGCTTGGTACAGGGGGCGGGTAACTATGGCTACACCTTC	CASSLVQGAGNYGYTF
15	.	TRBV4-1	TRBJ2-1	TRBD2	TGCGCCAGCAGCTCAAGGACTAGCGGGGTCTATGAGCAGTTCTTC	CASSSRTSGVYEQFF
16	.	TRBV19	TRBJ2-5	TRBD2	TGTGCCAGTAGTACACGGACTAGGCTGGGTCAAGAGACCCAGTACTTC	CASSTRTRLGQETQYF
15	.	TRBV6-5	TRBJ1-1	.	TGTGCCAGCAGTCACGGGCGGGGAATGAACACTGAAGCTTTCTTT	CASSHGRGMNTEAFF
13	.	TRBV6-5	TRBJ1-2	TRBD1	TGTGCCGCCTTCGGGACAGGGGACTATGGCTACACCTTC	CAAFGTGDYGYTF
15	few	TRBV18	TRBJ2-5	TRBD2	TGTGCCAGCTCAAGAGGCCTAGCGGGAGAGGAGACCCAGTACTTC	CASSRGLAGEETQYF
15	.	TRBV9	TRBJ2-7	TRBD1	TGTGCCAGCAGCGTAGGGGTAACAGGGGGCTACGAGCAGTACTTC	CASSVGVTGGYEQYF
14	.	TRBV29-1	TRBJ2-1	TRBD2	TGCAGCGTTCGTAGCGGGAGCCCCTACAATGAGCAGTTCTTC	CSVRSGSPYNEQFF
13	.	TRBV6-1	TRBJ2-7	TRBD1	TGTGCCAGTCAGGACAGGGGACTATACGAGCAGTACTTC	CASQDRGLYEQYF
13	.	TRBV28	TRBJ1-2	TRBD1	TGTGCCAGCAGCATGACAGGGGGGTTAGGCTACACCTTC	CASSMTGGLGYTF
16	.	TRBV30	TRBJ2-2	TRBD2	TGTGCCTGGAAGGGAGCGGGAGGGTCGAGCACCGGGGAGCTGTTTTTT	CAWKGAGGSSTGELFF
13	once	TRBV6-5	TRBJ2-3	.	TGTGCCAGCAGTTCCGACGGGGCAGATACGCAGTATTTT	CASSSDGADTQYF
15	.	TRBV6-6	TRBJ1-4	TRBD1	TGTGCCGCCCCCCCCAGACAGGGGGCTCTAGAAAAACTGTTTTTT	CAAPPRQGALEKLFF
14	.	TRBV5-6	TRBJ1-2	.	TGTGCCAGCAGCTCTCTACAGGGCCCATATGGCTACACCTTC	CASSSLQGPYGYTF
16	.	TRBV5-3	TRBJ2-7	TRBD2	TGTGCCAGAAGCTTGTTAGCTCTAGCGGGGGACCGTCCAAGGTACTTC	CARSLLALAGDRPRYF
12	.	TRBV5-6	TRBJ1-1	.	TGTGCCAGCAGCCTTAACAGGGCGAGGGCTTTCTTT	CASSLNRARAFF
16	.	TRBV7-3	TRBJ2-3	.	TGTGCCAGCAGCTTAAAGGGGGACCTCCGCACAGATACGCAGTATTTT	CASSLKGDLRTDTQYF